This passage covers 22 T cell receptor beta chains from one sample sequenced in a study of vaccination and CD4 T cells after COVID-19. Noted treatment: 10-day PBMC culture with coronavirus spike peptide pools or control peptides (ViraFEST assay). Scientists ran DNA taken from cultured CD4+ T cells through the Oncomine TCR Beta short-read assay for sequencing. TCRdb called the PCR reads again in MiXCR, with one record for every CDR3 protein. The repertoire consists of about 19,000 distinct CDR3 sequences, with just over 60% occurring once and the leading ten covering roughly 7.3%. These TCRs are of unknown antigen specificity. Material for sequencing was CD4+ T cells from blood, cultured in vitro. The receptors derive from a human donor who had recovered from COVID-19.

The chain links TRBV6-2 or TRBV6-3 to TRBJ2-5; D unresolved. This CDR3 is built from 13 residues. Trimming cost V 2 bases and J 4 bases, with 8 bases left between them. CDR1 and CDR2 (germline): MNHEY, SVGEGT. The CDR3 region is CASSYGGLETQYF. The CDR3 DNA follows: TGTGCCAGCAGTTACGGTGGTCTAGAGACCCAGTACTTC.

This clonotype has a handful of counts. For the CDR3, the DNA is TGTGCCAGCAGCCGAGACAGGACAGTGGTCCCGAGCGAGCAGTACTTC. It codes for CASSRDRTVVPSEQYF. This chain uses TRBV7-9 with TRBJ2-7, with D possibly TRBD1 on 6 matching bases. This CDR3 is built from 16 residues. Trimming left V 5 bases short and J 6 bases short, with 23 bases between. Germline-derived CDR1 and CDR2 are SEHNR and FQNEAQ (reference sequence).

The chain uses TRBV12-5 and TRBJ2-7; D uncertain. This CDR3 has 11 amino acids. The V end was cut by 10 bases, the J end by 3 bases, with 10 bases between. Germline loops: CDR1 LGHNT, CDR2 FRNRAP. CDR3 bases: TGTGCTACTGGAGTGAACTACGAGCAGTACTTC. Translating it yields CATGVNYEQYF.

This clonotype was seen a handful of times. This chain joins TRBV24-1 and TRBJ2-3; 12 bases match TRBD1. CDR3 length: 16 amino acids. V was clipped by 0 bases and J by 4 bases; unmatched bases: 1. The V gene's germline CDR1 is KGHDR and CDR2 SFDVKD. CDR3 in amino acids: CATSDLGTGGADTQYF. CDR3 nucleotides: TGTGCCACCAGTGATTTGGGGACAGGGGGCGCAGATACGCAGTATTTT.

The gene calls are TRBV24-1 and TRBJ2-3; D is uncertain. The CDR3 consists of 15 residues. Germline V gene sequence: CDR1 KGHDR, CDR2 SFDVKD. Trimming stripped 2 bases from V and 9 bases from J, with 17 bases between. This chain's CDR3 is CATSDWTSEVETQYF. The CDR3 region has the DNA TGTGCCACCAGTGATTGGACCTCAGAGGTCGAGACGCAGTATTTT.

This clonotype was counted a few times. This chain uses TRBV10-3 with TRBJ1-2; possibly TRBD1 for D (6 bases). The length of the CDR3 is 13 residues. Germline V gene data show CDR1 as ENHRY and CDR2 as SYGVKD. Trimming left V 9 bases short and J 3 bases short, with 14 bases between. CDR3 in amino acids: CAIGTGLDYGYTF. CDR3 nucleotide sequence: TGTGCCATTGGAACAGGGTTGGACTATGGCTACACCTTC.

This clonotype was counted only a few times. The chain has TRBV30 and TRBJ1-1; D possibly corresponds to TRBD1 (6 bases). Trimming removed 1 base at V and 0 bases at J, with 21 bases between. The CDR3 runs 18 residues. CDR1 GTSNPN and CDR2 SVGIG come from the germline V gene (reference sequence). CDR3 in DNA: TGTGCCTGGAGTGACCCCTCCAGAGGACAGTTCATGAACACTGAAGCTTTCTTT. It specifies CAWSDPSRGQFMNTEAFF.

This chain joins TRBV5-1 and TRBJ2-5; 9 nucleotides match TRBD2. Trimming took 0 bases from V and 9 from J; bases not matched to a gene: 9. The CDR3 covers 15 residues. CDR1 and CDR2 (germline): SGHRS, YFSETQ. The CDR3 loop reads CASSLEGREGRAQYF. In nucleotides, the CDR3 is TGCGCCAGCAGCTTGGAGGGGCGGGAGGGCAGGGCCCAGTACTTC.

This clonotype was observed a handful of times. The chain is built from TRBV7-2 and TRBJ1-1, with 12 positions matching TRBD1. With V trimmed by 4 bases and J by 7 bases, 13 bases remained unmatched. The germline V gene encodes CDR1 SGHTA and CDR2 FQGNSA. The CDR3 contains 17 residues. The CDR3 bases are TGTGCCAGCAGCTCCCCTCGTGGGACAGGGGGCCCAGGTGAAGCTTTCTTT. This translates into CASSSPRGTGGPGEAFF.

This clonotype has only a few counts. J is TRBJ2-1 and V is TRBV27; 7 positions match TRBD2. V dropped 3 bases and J dropped 4; count of bases not matched to a gene: 18. The germline V gene has CDR1 MNHEY and CDR2 SMNVEV (reference sequence). The CDR3 has 19 residues. The CDR3 region is CASSLGGPGGLGAYNEQFF. For the CDR3, the DNA is TGTGCCAGCAGTTTGGGGGGTCCGGGCGGACTAGGAGCGTACAATGAGCAGTTCTTC.

This clonotype has only one observation. The chain uses TRBV20-1 and TRBJ2-2, with D perhaps TRBD2 (6 bases). CDR3 length: 15 amino acids. CDR1 and CDR2 from the germline V gene are DFQATT and SNEGSKA (reference sequence). Trimming removed 3 bases from V and 5 bases from J, with 16 bases in between. The CDR3 DNA sequence: TGCAGTGCTAGGGATAGCGGACACCAAACCGGGGAGCTGTTTTTT. As protein: CSARDSGHQTGELFF.

The chain uses TRBV20-1 and TRBJ1-5; D call uncertain. The CDR3 has 13 residues. Germline lookup yields CDR1 DFQATT and CDR2 SNEGSKA (reference sequence). Trimming stripped 6 bases from V and 7 bases from J, with 16 bases between. CDR3 sequence: CSARTGIGQPQHF. As DNA, the CDR3 is TGCAGTGCCCGGACGGGGATCGGGCAGCCCCAGCATTTT.

To note about this clonotype: This may come from a read error, since a much larger clone is one base off. The chain joins TRBV27 to TRBJ1-6; TRBD1 might be the D (6 bases). V lost 6 bases to trimming and J lost 10 bases, with 13 bases between them. Looked up from germline, CDR1 is MNHEY and CDR2 is SMNVEV (reference sequence). This CDR3 region has 13 residues. The CDR3 is CASSYRADSPLHF. As DNA, the CDR3 is TGTGCCAGCAGCTACAGGGCTGACTCACCCCTCCACTTT.

The chain couples TRBV27 to TRBJ2-1, with TRBD2 identical over 7 bases. The CDR3 has 14 amino acids. Germline CDR1 is MNHEY and CDR2 is SMNVEV (reference sequence). Trimming took 3 bases from V and 7 from J; bases not matched to a gene: 6. The chain's CDR3 is CASSFVGRLNEQFF. Written as DNA, the CDR3 is TGTGCCAGCAGTTTTGTCGGGAGGCTGAATGAGCAGTTCTTC.

The J gene is TRBJ2-1, the V gene TRBV7-3; 8 bases align to TRBD2. The CDR3 length is 14 residues. J lost 6 bases, V lost 3 bases, and 4 bases had no gene match. Germline-derived CDR1 and CDR2 are SGHTA and FQGTGA. CDR3 region: CASSFGTRSNEQFF. The CDR3 DNA reads as TGTGCCAGCAGCTTTGGGACTAGGTCCAATGAGCAGTTCTTC.

This chain links TRBV20-1 with TRBJ2-1; TRBD1 matches at 7 bases. Germline V gives CDR1 DFQATT, CDR2 SNEGSKA (reference sequence). The CDR3 loop spans 15 amino acids. The V segment lost 1 base and the J segment 7 bases; nucleotides outside the gene matches: 10. The chain's CDR3 is CSARGIGGAWNEQFF. Here the CDR3 DNA reads TGCAGTGCTAGAGGAATAGGGGGCGCGTGGAATGAGCAGTTCTTC.

The chain combines TRBV20-1 with TRBJ1-5; D not certain. V shed 0 bases and J shed 9 bases, with 12 bases lying between them. The V gene's germline CDR1 is DFQATT and CDR2 SNEGSKA (reference sequence). CDR3 length equals 13 residues. The CDR3 protein is CSAREGLQGPQHF. CDR3 coding DNA: TGCAGTGCTAGAGAGGGCCTCCAAGGGCCCCAGCATTTT.

The chain couples TRBV7-3 to TRBJ2-1; 11 nucleotides match TRBD2. The CDR3 spans 17 residues. Germline V gene lookup returns CDR1 SGHTA and CDR2 FQGTGA. Trimming at V came to 2 bases and at J to 9 bases, leaving 12 bases not matched to a gene. The CDR3 is CASSLVLAGGLLGEQFF. The CDR3 nucleotides are TGTGCCAGCAGCTTAGTCCTAGCGGGGGGCCTTTTGGGTGAGCAGTTCTTC.

This chain uses TRBV7-8 with TRBJ2-2, with TRBD2 as a possible D gene (6 bases). Germline V CDR1 and CDR2: SGHVS, FQNEAQ. The CDR3 is 15 residues long. The V and J ends lost 2 bases and 6 bases respectively, with 13 bases between them. The CDR3 region is CASSLLRESAGELFF. CDR3 in DNA: TGTGCCAGCAGCTTACTGCGGGAATCTGCCGGGGAGCTGTTTTTT.

The chain uses TRBV28 and TRBJ1-2, with D unclear. V shed 4 bases and J shed 4 bases, with 13 bases lying between them. The CDR3 loop spans 14 amino acids. Germline CDR1 reads MDHEN; CDR2 reads SYDVKM. This CDR3 is CASSSGLRGYGYTF. In DNA, the CDR3 is TGTGCCAGCAGTTCCGGGCTTCGGGGCTATGGCTACACCTTC.

In this sample, this clonotype turned up a few times. The J gene is TRBJ1-2, the V gene TRBV7-3, with D tentatively TRBD1 (5 bases). The V and J ends lost 5 bases and 8 bases respectively, with 18 bases between them. Germline-derived CDR1 and CDR2 are SGHTA and FQGTGA. CDR3 size: 14 residues. CDR3 DNA sequence: TGTGCCAGCAGCCGAGGGTCAGGGACGGACGGCTACACCTTC. Its protein is CASSRGSGTDGYTF. Drawing the rest from reference TRBV7-3 and TRBJ1-2, the complete variable domain is GAGVSQTPSNKVTEKGKYVELRCDPISGHTALYWYRQSLGQGPEFLIYFQGTGAADDSGLPNDRFFAVRPEGSVSTLKIQRTERGDSAVYLCASSRGSGTDGYTFGSGTRLTVV.

The chain recombines TRBV7-9 with TRBJ1-6; D perhaps matches TRBD1 (5 bases). Germline V gene sequence: CDR1 SEHNR, CDR2 FQNEAQ (reference sequence). The CDR3 is 15 amino acids. The germline V and J ends were trimmed by 6 bases and 6 bases, with 15 bases remaining between them. CDR3 amino acids: CASRVAGTPNSPLHF. The CDR3 nucleotides read TGTGCCAGCAGAGTTGCTGGGACCCCTAATTCACCCCTCCACTTT.